The 30 T cell receptor beta chains below all came from one sample that was sequenced in a study of cytomegalovirus exposure and HLA in healthy donors. The study ran its PCR with 60 Vbeta and 13 Jbeta primers. The data were produced by immunoSEQ multiplex PCR, yet TCRdb's version contains in-frame clones alone and is incomplete. This sample yields around 130,000 clones, of which roughly 75% are seen a single time; around 5% belongs to the top ten. The sequenced sample was PBMCs. The receptors come from a young man in good health and CMV-seronegative.

J is TRBJ1-2 and V is TRBV15; D is unresolved. The germline V and J ends were trimmed by 1 base and 9 bases, with 27 bases remaining between them. The CDR3 sequence is 18 residues long. CDR1 is LNHNV and CDR2 is YYDKDF in the germline V gene (reference sequence). The CDR3 reads CATSRGVAWAGGVRSYTF. CDR3 DNA: TGTGCCACCAGCAGAGGGGTGGCCTGGGCAGGAGGTGTCCGCAGCTACACCTTC. Complete variable domain (other parts from reference TRBV15 and TRBJ1-2): DAMVIQNPRYQVTQFGKPVTLSCSQTLNHNVMYWYQQKSSQAPKLLFHYYDKDFNNEADTPDNFQSRRPNTSFCFLDIRSPGLGDTAMYLCATSRGVAWAGGVRSYTFGSGTRLTVV.

J is TRBJ1-2 and V is TRBV6-5; tentatively, D is TRBD1 (5 bases). V was cut by 6 bases and J by 4 bases, with 6 bases left in between. Per the germline V gene, CDR1 is MNHEY and CDR2 is SVGAGI. The CDR3 has 11 amino acids. The CDR3 is CASRRGYGYTF. CDR3 DNA sequence: TGTGCCAGCAGAAGGGGCTATGGCTACACCTTC.

V usage is TRBV5-4 and J usage is TRBJ1-2, with TRBD1 identical over 9 bases. With 2 bases clipped from V and 7 bases from J, the junction kept 9 bases outside the gene matches. CDR1 is SGHNT and CDR2 is YYREEE in the germline V gene (reference sequence). The CDR3 loop spans 15 amino acids. The CDR3 is CASSFGGQGYGGYTF. CDR3 DNA sequence: TGTGCCAGCAGCTTCGGCGGACAGGGGTACGGTGGCTACACCTTC. Full variable domain (missing parts from reference TRBV5-4 and TRBJ1-2): ETGVTQSPTHLIKTRGQQVTLRCSSQSGHNTVSWYQQALGQGPQFIFQYYREEENGRGNFPPRFSGLQFPNYSSELNVNALELDDSALYLCASSFGGQGYGGYTFGSGTRLTVV.

The chain uses TRBV7-2 and TRBJ1-1, with a weak D call TRBD1 (6 bases). CDR1 and CDR2 from the germline V gene are SGHTA and FQGNSA. The CDR3 is 14 residues long. The V end lost 2 bases, the J end lost 1 base, and 8 bases lay between the germline ends. The CDR3 loop is CASSLQGKNTEAFF. The CDR3 DNA follows: TGTGCCAGCAGCTTACAGGGGAAGAACACTGAAGCTTTCTTT.

This clone has only one observation. CDR3 loop: CASSLGGGWSNEQFF. DNA for the CDR3: TGTGCCAGCAGCTTGGGCGGGGGGTGGAGTAATGAGCAGTTCTTC. The chain links TRBV7-6 to TRBJ2-1, with TRBD2 identical over 8 bases. CDR3 length equals 15 residues. CDR1 SGHVS and CDR2 FNYEAQ come from the germline V gene. V trimming: 3 bases; J trimming: 7 bases; junction bases outside the gene matches: 8.

The chain carries TRBV5-1 and TRBJ1-5; no reliable D call. The V end lost 5 bases, the J end lost 6 bases, and 18 bases lay between the germline ends. The CDR3 contains 15 residues. Germline V gene lookup returns CDR1 SGHRS and CDR2 YFSETQ. In nucleotides, the CDR3 is TGCGCCAGCAGGGAGGGAAACGATGTCTTTCAGCCCCAGCATTTT. Protein: CASREGNDVFQPQHF.

This clone appeared a single time. The junction departs from the called germline gene at one end, perhaps through a read error. This chain joins TRBV6-6 and TRBJ2-1; D is possibly TRBD2 (6 bases). This CDR3 has 15 residues. The germline CDR1 and CDR2 sequences are MNHNY and SVGAGI (reference sequence). In DNA, the CDR3 is TGTGCCAGCAGCTACTTCGGGAGCTCCTACAATGAGCAGTTCTTC. Amino acids: CASSYFGSSYNEQFF.

V is TRBV2 and J is TRBJ1-3; the match to TRBD1 covers 9 bases. The length of the CDR3 is 16 residues. Germline CDR1 is SNHLY and CDR2 is FYNNEI. J was trimmed by 2 bases and V by 4 bases; bases with no gene match: 6. In DNA, the CDR3 is TGTGCCAGCAGTGGTGGACAGGGGACGACTGGAAACACCATATATTTT. As protein: CASSGGQGTTGNTIYF. Full variable domain (missing parts from reference TRBV2 and TRBJ1-3): EPEVTQTPSHQVTQMGQEVILRCVPISNHLYFYWYRQILGQKVEFLVSFYNNEISEKSEIFDDQFSVERPDGSNFTLKIRSTKLEDSAMYFCASSGGQGTTGNTIYFGEGSWLTVV.

This clone was seen once. This chain links TRBV7-9 with TRBJ2-5; 8 nucleotides match TRBD1. The junction had 7 bases not matched to a gene; V was cut back by 2 bases and J by 5 bases. Per germline, CDR1 SEHNR and CDR2 FQNEAQ (reference sequence). The CDR3 totals 15 residues. The DNA of the CDR3 is TGTGCCAGCAGCTTACCAGGGGGCGTCGGGGAGACCCAGTACTTC. This sequence encodes CASSLPGGVGETQYF.

The rearrangement joins TRBV15 to TRBJ1-5, with a possible D match to TRBD1 (6 bases). The length of the CDR3 is 17 residues. V lost 1 base and J 0 bases, leaving 13 bases between the germline ends. The germline CDR1 and CDR2 sequences are LNHNV and YYDKDF (reference sequence). CDR3 bases: TGTGCCACCAGCAGAGGATCCCGGACAGCTAGCAATCAGCCCCAGCATTTT. It specifies CATSRGSRTASNQPQHF.

The gene calls are TRBV18 and TRBJ1-2, with no clear D. Trimming left V 0 bases short and J 4 bases short, with 9 bases between. The CDR3 is made up of 14 amino acids. Germline V gene lookup returns CDR1 KGHSH and CDR2 LQKENI. In nucleotides, the CDR3 is TGTGCCAGCTCACCACCGGACTTGCTCTATGGCTACACCTTC. As protein: CASSPPDLLYGYTF.

The chain joins TRBV7-3 to TRBJ2-2, with 8 bases identical to TRBD2. The CDR3 is 17 amino acids. The trim removed 1 base at V and 5 bases at J, leaving 9 bases unmatched. The germline V gene encodes CDR1 SGHTA and CDR2 FQGTGA. The DNA for the CDR3 is TGTGCCAGCAGCTTAAGCCCGTCCGGGACTAGGACCGGGGAGCTGTTTTTT. Translating it yields CASSLSPSGTRTGELFF.

This chain uses TRBV5-1 with TRBJ1-1; 7 nucleotides agree with TRBD1. This CDR3 has 14 amino acids. Losses at the gene ends were 2 bases for V and 7 bases for J; bases not matched to a gene: 8. CDR1 and CDR2 (germline): SGHRS, YFSETQ. The chain's CDR3 is CASSLSGTAYEAFF. The CDR3 DNA is TGCGCCAGCAGCTTATCCGGGACAGCGTATGAAGCTTTCTTT.

Regarding this clone: Other DNA sequences of this sample code for an identical CDR3. The chain has TRBV7-9 and TRBJ1-5; D ambiguous. CDR3 length: 13 amino acids. Between the trimmed V and J ends, which lost 2 bases and 2 bases, there was a span of 4 bases. From germline, CDR1 is SEHNR and CDR2 FQNEAQ (reference sequence). For the CDR3, the DNA is TGTGCCAGCAGCTTATCCGGCAATCAGCCCCAGCATTTT. Translation: CASSLSGNQPQHF. The full variable domain, completed using reference TRBV7-9 and TRBJ1-5, is DTGVSQNPRHKITKRGQNVTFRCDPISEHNRLYWYRQTLGQGPEFLTYFQNEAQLEKSRLLSDRFSAERPKGSFSTLEIQRTEQGDSAMYLCASSLSGNQPQHFGDGTRLSIL.

J is TRBJ2-7 and V is TRBV7-2; D call uncertain. This CDR3 region has 11 residues. With 5 bases removed from V and 1 base from J, the gap between germline ends came to 3 bases. In germline, CDR1 is SGHTA, CDR2 FQGNSA. As DNA, the CDR3 is TGTGCCAGCAGCCCATCCTACGAGCAGTACTTC. Protein: CASSPSYEQYF.

This rearrangement joins TRBV27 to TRBJ1-2, with 7 bases identical to TRBD1. There are 15 residues in the CDR3. CDR1 and CDR2 (germline): MNHEY, SMNVEV (reference sequence). Germline trimming cut 8 bases from V and 2 bases from J; bases unmatched to any gene: 11. CDR3 sequence reads: CASRIQGGFNYGYTF. The CDR3 DNA sequence: TGTGCCAGCCGAATTCAGGGGGGCTTCAACTATGGCTACACCTTC.

This chain links TRBV9 with TRBJ2-5; D unclear. This CDR3 has 13 amino acids. The V and J ends lost 2 bases and 1 base respectively, with 6 bases between them. Per the germline V gene, CDR1 is SGDLS and CDR2 is YYNGEE. CDR3 coding DNA: TGTGCCAGCAGCGTTGGCGGCCAAGAGACCCAGTACTTC. Protein product: CASSVGGQETQYF.

The table lists this clone with a count of one. The CDR3 loop reads CASSLGIRTEAFF. CDR3 sequence (DNA): TGTGCCAGCAGCTTGGGAATTCGGACTGAAGCTTTCTTT. The chain combines TRBV5-4 with TRBJ1-1; D unresolved. The V and J ends lost 0 bases and 5 bases respectively, with 8 bases between them. CDR3 length equals 13 residues. The germline CDR1 and CDR2 sequences are SGHNT and YYREEE (reference sequence).

The chain carries TRBV5-1 and TRBJ1-3; possibly TRBD1 for D (5 bases). The CDR3 length is 15 residues. V was trimmed by 0 bases and J by 2 bases, leaving 9 bases between them. Germline V gene lookup returns CDR1 SGHRS and CDR2 YFSETQ. The CDR3 coding sequence is TGCGCCAGCAGCTTGGACAGGCGTCCTGGAAACACCATATATTTT. It translates to CASSLDRRPGNTIYF. Complete variable domain (other parts from reference TRBV5-1 and TRBJ1-3): KAGVTQTPRYLIKTRGQQVTLSCSPISGHRSVSWYQQTPGQGLQFLFEYFSETQRNKGNFPGRFSGRQFSNSRSEMNVSTLELGDSALYLCASSLDRRPGNTIYFGEGSWLTVV.

The rearrangement uses TRBV13 and TRBJ2-1; D might be TRBD1 (5 bases). With 10 bases removed from V and 4 bases from J, the gap between germline ends came to 17 bases. The CDR3 consists of 14 residues. Germline loops: CDR1 PRHDT, CDR2 FYEKMQ (reference sequence). CDR3 sequence (DNA): TGTGCCACCTCTCCACCGACAGAATACAATGAGCAGTTCTTC. Amino acid sequence: CATSPPTEYNEQFF.

The chain combines TRBV5-1 with TRBJ1-3, with unresolved D. Trimming shortened V by 5 bases and J by 4 bases, and 13 bases separated the two germline ends. The CDR3 runs 14 residues. Germline CDR1 and CDR2: SGHRS and YFSETQ. The CDR3 DNA sequence: TGCGCCAGCAGTGAGCGCTCTTCCGGAAACACCATATATTTT. Protein product: CASSERSSGNTIYF.

The genes are TRBV18 and TRBJ2-2; 7 bases match TRBD1. The germline V gene encodes CDR1 KGHSH and CDR2 LQKENI. Trimming took 3 bases from V and 14 from J; bases not matched to a gene: 9. The CDR3 consists of 13 residues. The CDR3 region is CASSPERQGQLFF. The CDR3 region has the DNA TGTGCCAGCTCACCGGAGAGACAGGGACAACTGTTTTTT.

This clone was recorded a few times. The chain has TRBV25-1 and TRBJ2-5; 8 bases fit TRBD2. The CDR3 runs to 17 residues. CDR1 and CDR2 (germline): MGHDK, SYGVNS. The V and J ends lost 2 bases and 2 bases, in that order; junction bases with no gene match: 10. DNA of the CDR3: TGTGCCAGCAGTGAAATTGGGATTAGCGGGGCGCAAGAGACCCAGTACTTC. It codes for CASSEIGISGAQETQYF.

This chain connects TRBV7-9 to TRBJ2-3, with a possible D match to TRBD2 (6 bases). This CDR3 is 15 amino acids long. Germline CDR1 SEHNR, CDR2 FQNEAQ (reference sequence). Trimming left V 5 bases short and J 2 bases short, with 14 bases between. The CDR3 nucleotides read TGTGCCAGCAGCCCCCCGGAGGGGAACACAGATACGCAGTATTTT. It translates to CASSPPEGNTDTQYF.

The chain links TRBV4-1 to TRBJ2-3; perhaps TRBD2 as D (5 bases). Trimming stripped 2 bases from V and 0 bases from J, with 15 bases between. The CDR3 sequence is 17 residues long. CDR1 is MGHRA, CDR2 YSYEKL, per germline. CDR3 loop: CASSQLIARTSTDTQYF. CDR3 nucleotides: TGCGCCAGCAGCCAATTGATAGCCAGGACTAGCACAGATACGCAGTATTTT.

This clone was detected a few times. The chain links TRBV5-4 to TRBJ2-5, with D maybe TRBD2 (6 bases). Germline V gene sequence: CDR1 SGHNT, CDR2 YYREEE (reference sequence). CDR3 length: 15 residues. Trimming left V 3 bases short and J 0 bases short, with 12 bases between. The CDR3 DNA follows: TGTGCCAGCAGCTCCGTAGCGGAGCACCAAGAGACCCAGTACTTC. Protein: CASSSVAEHQETQYF. Variable domain in full (rest from reference TRBV5-4 and TRBJ2-5): ETGVTQSPTHLIKTRGQQVTLRCSSQSGHNTVSWYQQALGQGPQFIFQYYREEENGRGNFPPRFSGLQFPNYSSELNVNALELDDSALYLCASSSVAEHQETQYFGPGTRLLVL.

The chain recombines TRBV5-6 with TRBJ1-2; D ambiguous. CDR1 and CDR2 (germline): SGHDT, YYEEEE. The germline V and J ends were trimmed by 4 bases and 4 bases, with 5 bases remaining between them. This CDR3 comprises 11 residues. CDR3 loop: CASSVGYGYTF. The CDR3 bases are TGTGCCAGCAGCGTCGGCTATGGCTACACCTTC.

The chain combines TRBV5-5 with TRBJ2-3, with 9 bases that match TRBD1. Looked up from germline, CDR1 is SGHKS and CDR2 is YYEKEE (reference sequence). V dropped 4 bases and J dropped 6; count of bases not matched to a gene: 12. There are 16 residues in the CDR3. In DNA, the CDR3 is TGTGCCAGCAGCCTTAGACAGGGGGTCCCCAGGGATACGCAGTATTTT. It is translated as CASSLRQGVPRDTQYF.

The chain joins TRBV2 to TRBJ2-7; 7 bases are shared with TRBD1. The V gene's germline CDR1 is SNHLY and CDR2 FYNNEI. The CDR3 extends over 15 amino acids. V gave up 6 bases and J gave up 6 bases; unmatched junction bases: 14. CDR3 bases: TGTGCCAGCAGGGATCGGACAGGCATGTTGGGCGAGCAGTACTTC. It encodes CASRDRTGMLGEQYF.

The rearrangement joins TRBV5-1 to TRBJ2-6, with TRBD1 as a possible D gene (6 bases). The length of the CDR3 is 15 residues. CDR1 and CDR2 (germline): SGHRS, YFSETQ. V lost 1 base and J 1 base, leaving 6 bases between the germline ends. CDR3 in amino acids: CASSLTGSGANVLTF. The DNA for the CDR3 is TGCGCCAGCAGCTTGACAGGGTCTGGGGCCAACGTCCTGACTTTC.